This T cell receptor (beta chain) was observed in a study of early T cells in non-severe SARS-CoV-2 infection. This clonotype was counted many times. Attached unique molecular identifiers marked individual cDNA molecules. MiXCR, applied by TCRdb to the 5' RACE reads, yields one record per CDR3 protein. The top ten hold approximately 1.3% of the sample, which has roughly 57,000 distinct CDR3 sequences, around 12% seen once. The sample consisted of whole blood. This TCR was sampled from an adult who was a healthcare worker with PCR-confirmed SARS-CoV-2 infection or an uninfected control (not recorded which).

CDR3 loop: CASSFGAGANVLTF. In DNA form, the CDR3 reads TGTGCCAGCAGCTTCGGCGCTGGGGCCAACGTCCTGACTTTC. V gene TRBV7-2 combines with J gene TRBJ2-6; no reliable D call. There are 14 residues in the CDR3. The V end was cut by 3 bases, the J end by 2 bases, with 5 bases between. CDR1 is SGHTA, CDR2 FQGNSA, per germline.